This T cell receptor (beta chain) was recorded in a study of blood T cell repertoires in COVID-19 (dated by TCRdb to 2020 to 2021). About the full investigation: Collaborator samples came from the United States, Italy and Spain and covered acute and convalescent phases of COVID-19. Deeply sampled blood TCRbeta repertoires from subjects exposed to, actively infected with, or recovered from COVID-19 were included in the dataset. A de-identified subject ID, COVID-19 status, age in years and sex were almost always included in the sample metadata. Where HLA class I and class II types were available, the types were taken from metadata supplied by the sample provider, not from assay-based typing. The material from the prospective study consisted of cDNA or gDNA derived from T cells, B-cell-depleted T cells, or PBMCs. A freely available public database, intended as a resource for researchers studying the immune response to SARS-CoV-2, is where the repertoires were released. The samples were drawn from the first 160 participants of the ongoing ImmuneRACE study and from some 1,300 subjects provided by 6 global collaborators. Points the paper makes about the study in general: Clinical and demographic metadata were provided uncurated, with the amount varying by source and participant.

Collaborating institutions collected whole blood in K2EDTA tubes following their own protocols. For TCRbeta analysis, collaborators shipped samples in one of three forms: frozen whole blood, isolated PBMCs, or DNA extracted from either of those sample types. TCRbeta CDR3 regions were amplified from genomic DNA by means of the immunoSEQ Assay, a bias-controlled multiplex PCR. Processing in the source paper ran as follows. The number of nucleated cells in each sample was estimated from the amplification of reference gene primers within the assay. To quantify the absolute abundance of each unique TCRbeta CDR3 rearrangement, sequence reads were collapsed and filtered. Productive Simpson clonality was computed per sample as the square root of Simpson's diversity index over productive rearrangements. Here the immuneACCESS table is served through TCRdb, limited to in-frame sequences with V and J called. Missing clones are a known gap in these copies; in checked studies unresolved V genes cover under half, and the rest lacks a known reason. That table is the source of V, J and clone size, and D and trimming were worked out from the DNA. The sample table holds a few hundred thousand clones, of which more than 65% were seen once. The top ten hold roughly 3.1% of the sample.

To note about this clone: This receptor's antigen is unknown. No per-base quality is available; no much larger clone lies one base away.

This sequence originates from a woman under 30 with acute or convalescent COVID-19. Material for sequencing was peripheral blood.

The CDR3 protein sequence reads: CSVNPGIGGYGYTF. The DNA sequence is given as TGCAGCGTTAATCCCGGGATCGGCGGGTATGGCTACACCTTC. This chain is built from TRBV29-1 and TRBJ1-2, with no confidently assigned D gene. The V and J ends are trimmed by 5 bases and 5 bases, leaving 18 bases between them. Its CDR3 holds 14 amino acids, cysteine through phenylalanine. Left in the record is the CDR3 DNA by itself, 42 bases read in frame from the first base. From the germline V gene, CDR1 is SQVTM and CDR2 is ANQGSEA.